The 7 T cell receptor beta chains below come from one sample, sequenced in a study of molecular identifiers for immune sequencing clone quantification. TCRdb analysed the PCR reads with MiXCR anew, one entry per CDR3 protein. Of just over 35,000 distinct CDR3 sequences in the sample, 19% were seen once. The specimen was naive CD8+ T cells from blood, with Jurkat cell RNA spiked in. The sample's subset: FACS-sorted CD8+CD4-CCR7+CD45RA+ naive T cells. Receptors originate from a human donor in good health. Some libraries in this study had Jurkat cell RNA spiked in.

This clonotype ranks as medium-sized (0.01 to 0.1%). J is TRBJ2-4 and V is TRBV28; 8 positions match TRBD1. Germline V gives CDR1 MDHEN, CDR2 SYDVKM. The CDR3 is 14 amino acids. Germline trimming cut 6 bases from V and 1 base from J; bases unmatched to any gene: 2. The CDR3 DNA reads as TGTGCCAGCAGACAGGGGGTTGCCAAAAACATTCAGTACTTC. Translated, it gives CASRQGVAKNIQYF.

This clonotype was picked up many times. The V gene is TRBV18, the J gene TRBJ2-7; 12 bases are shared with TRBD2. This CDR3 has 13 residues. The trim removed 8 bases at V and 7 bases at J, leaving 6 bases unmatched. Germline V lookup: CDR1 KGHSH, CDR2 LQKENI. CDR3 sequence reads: CASTTSGSREQYF. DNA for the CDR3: TGTGCCAGCACGACTAGCGGGAGTAGGGAGCAGTACTTC.

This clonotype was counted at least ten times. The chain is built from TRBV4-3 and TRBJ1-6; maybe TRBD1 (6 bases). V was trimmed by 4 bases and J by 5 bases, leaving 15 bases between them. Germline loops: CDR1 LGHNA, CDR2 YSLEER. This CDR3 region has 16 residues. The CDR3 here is CASSRTGAVDNSPLHF. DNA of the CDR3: TGCGCCAGCAGCCGCACGGGGGCCGTCGATAATTCACCCCTCCACTTT.

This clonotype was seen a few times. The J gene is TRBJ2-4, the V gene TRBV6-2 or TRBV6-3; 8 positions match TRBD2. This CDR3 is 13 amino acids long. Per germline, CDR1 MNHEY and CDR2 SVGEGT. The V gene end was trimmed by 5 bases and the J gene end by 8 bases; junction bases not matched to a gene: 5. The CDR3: CASSSGLADIQYF. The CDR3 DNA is TGTGCCAGCAGTAGCGGACTAGCAGACATTCAGTACTTC.

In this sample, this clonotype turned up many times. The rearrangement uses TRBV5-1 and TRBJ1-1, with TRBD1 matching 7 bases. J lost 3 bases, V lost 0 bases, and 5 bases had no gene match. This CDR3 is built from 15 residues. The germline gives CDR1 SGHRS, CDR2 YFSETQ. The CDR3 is CASSLAGTAYTEAFF. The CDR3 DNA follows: TGCGCCAGCAGCTTGGCCGGGACAGCTTACACTGAAGCTTTCTTT.

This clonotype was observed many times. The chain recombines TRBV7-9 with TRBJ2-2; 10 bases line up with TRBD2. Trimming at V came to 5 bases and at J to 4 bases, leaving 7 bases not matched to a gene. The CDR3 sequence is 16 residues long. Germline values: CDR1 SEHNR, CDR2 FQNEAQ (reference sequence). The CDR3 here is CASSVPAGGSTGELFF. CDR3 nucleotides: TGTGCCAGCAGCGTTCCAGCGGGGGGGAGCACCGGGGAGCTGTTTTTT.

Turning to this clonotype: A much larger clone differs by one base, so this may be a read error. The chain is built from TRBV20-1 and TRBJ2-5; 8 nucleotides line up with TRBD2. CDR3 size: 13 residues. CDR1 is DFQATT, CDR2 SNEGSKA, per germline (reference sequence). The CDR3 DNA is TGCAGTGCTCCAGACCCAGCGGGAGAGACCCAGTCCTTC. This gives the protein CSAPDPAGETQSF.